This T cell receptor (beta chain) is drawn from a study of blood T cell repertoires in COVID-19. Looking at the study overall: There were acute and convalescent COVID-19 samples, and they came from the United States, Italy and Spain. Sources were T cells, B-cell-depleted T cells, or PBMCs; the material itself was cDNA or gDNA.

This CDR3 region has 15 residues. The germline V gene has CDR1 MNHEY and CDR2 SMNVEV (reference sequence). V dropped 2 bases and J dropped 2 bases, with 10 bases sitting between them. Sequencing used immunoSEQ multiplex PCR; TCRdb keeps in-frame clones, though not all of them. This table has 42,000 or so clones, around 81% appearing once. This clone was seen only once. The chain recombines TRBV27 with TRBJ1-3; D remains ambiguous. The source of this sequence is a man in his forties with active or convalescent COVID-19. Sequenced sample: peripheral blood. CDR3 nucleotide sequence: TGTGCCAGCAGTTTAAGAGGCGTCACTGGAAACACCATATATTTT. It codes for CASSLRGVTGNTIYF.